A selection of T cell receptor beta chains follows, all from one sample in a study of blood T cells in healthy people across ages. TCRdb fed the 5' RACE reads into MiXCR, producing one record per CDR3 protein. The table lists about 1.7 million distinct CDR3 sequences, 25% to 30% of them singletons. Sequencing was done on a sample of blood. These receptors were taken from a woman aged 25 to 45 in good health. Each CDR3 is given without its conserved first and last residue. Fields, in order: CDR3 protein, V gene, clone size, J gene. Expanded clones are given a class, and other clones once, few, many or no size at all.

SATTPGTGYSPLH TRBV20-1 few TRBJ1-6
ASSRSGLYGYT TRBV6-5 many TRBJ1-2
ASTGAARVGEQY TRBV3-1 few TRBJ2-7
ASSPGQGVSNEQF TRBV5-1 NA TRBJ2-1
ASSLAGAGGADTQY TRBV7-2 NA TRBJ2-3
ASSVAGGSNQPQH TRBV7-2 many TRBJ1-5
SARAGTRNTGELF TRBV20-1 NA TRBJ2-2
ASSTAGGGGYT TRBV21-1 NA TRBJ1-2
ASSVQGASSYEQY TRBV5-6 many TRBJ2-7
ATSSGGAKSEQY TRBV24-1 many TRBJ2-7
ASSLDQGETYEQY TRBV7-9 many TRBJ2-7
ASGLVQDGGEQF TRBV12-5 NA TRBJ2-1
ASSYLAGVYTDTQY TRBV7-8 few TRBJ2-3
ASSFREEAEKLF TRBV5-4 NA TRBJ1-4
ASSQEGDSPLH TRBV4-2 many TRBJ1-6
ATLGTSGLYEQY TRBV10-3 NA TRBJ2-7
ASSPMDREAF TRBV7-2 few TRBJ1-1
ASSTRQGRNTGELF TRBV28 many TRBJ2-2
ASSQLAGYDEQY TRBV5-1 many TRBJ2-7
AGSKTGYLNEQF TRBV27 few TRBJ2-1